This is a list of T cell receptor beta chains from one sample in a study of response to subunit inactivated influenza vaccine. TCRdb reprocessed the RT-PCR reads via MiXCR and lists one record per CDR3 protein. The sample consists of around 320,000 distinct CDR3 sequences, about 20% of them appearing once. This specimen was PBMCs from blood, taken 21 months after vaccination. The receptors derive from a man aged 50-75 years who received an inactivated influenza vaccine. Each CDR3 is given with its conserved first and last residue. A D gene is named only where the DNA matches it firmly. Size tells how often a clone was seen (once, few, many) or the class of an expanded clone, and some rows leave it out.

j_gene,abundance,v_gene,d_gene,CDR3nt,CDR3aa
TRBJ1-3,-,TRBV9,-,TGTGCCAGCAGCGTAGGGCCCGAGGTCGGAAACACCATATATTTT,CASSVGPEVGNTIYF
TRBJ1-6,-,TRBV6-1,TRBD1,TGTGCCAGCAGTGCCCCGGGACAGGGGTTCCCTTCACCCCTCCACTTT,CASSAPGQGFPSPLHF
TRBJ2-1,-,TRBV6-1,TRBD1,TGTGCCAGCAGTGAAGCCCCCGGACAGGGGTGGAATGAGCAGTTCTTC,CASSEAPGQGWNEQFF
TRBJ2-7,few,TRBV5-6,-,TGTGCCAGCAGACAGGGAACCGCCGAACTACGAGGGCAGTACTTC,CASRQGTAELRGQYF
TRBJ2-2,few,TRBV4-2,-,TGTGCCAGCAGCCAAGACCCACGGGGGAACACCGGGGAGCTGTTTTTT,CASSQDPRGNTGELFF
TRBJ2-1,-,TRBV30,-,TGTGCCTGGAGTGTACGGCGGGACAGTGAGCAGTTCTTC,CAWSVRRDSEQFF
TRBJ2-2,-,TRBV6-5,-,TGTGCCAGCAGTTACGGGGGAAAGAACACCGGGGAGCTGTTTTTT,CASSYGGKNTGELFF
TRBJ1-1,many,TRBV6-2/TRBV6-3,-,TGTGCCAGCAGATACGCCCCCGGGGCCCTGAACACTGAAGCTTTCTTT,CASRYAPGALNTEAFF
TRBJ1-5,many,TRBV27,-,TGTGCCAGCAGTTTATTAGGAGGAAACAATCAGCCCCAGCATTTT,CASSLLGGNNQPQHF
TRBJ1-6,-,TRBV27,-,TGTGCCACCCGTAGGGGCGACTTTAATCCACCCCTCCACTTT,CATRRGDFNPPLHF
TRBJ2-3,-,TRBV20-1,TRBD2,TGCAGTGCTAGTCGGGGGGATGGCACAGATACGCAGTATTTT,CSASRGDGTDTQYF
TRBJ2-7,few,TRBV27,-,TGTGCCAGCGGAAACAGGGCGGGGGAGCAGTACTTC,CASGNRAGEQYF
TRBJ1-6,few,TRBV20-1,TRBD1,TGCAGTGCTGGAGGACAGGGGGCCTCCTATAATTCACCCCTCCACTTT,CSAGGQGASYNSPLHF
TRBJ1-4,few,TRBV12-3/TRBV12-4,TRBD1,TGTGCCAGCAGCCTGACAGGGGCTTTGTTTTTT,CASSLTGALFF
TRBJ2-7,-,TRBV24-1,TRBD2,TGTGCCGCCAGTGACCCCGGGACTAGTAACGAGCAGTACTTC,CAASDPGTSNEQYF
TRBJ1-3,few,TRBV29-1,-,TGCAGCGTTGCGGTACAGGACTCTGGAAACACCATATATTTT,CSVAVQDSGNTIYF
TRBJ2-1,-,TRBV3-1,-,TGTGCCAGCAGCCATTACGGTGGGGGGGCCAATGAGCAGTTCTTC,CASSHYGGGANEQFF
TRBJ1-6,few,TRBV11-2,-,TGTGCCACCACCCTGGGGCCAGGCTATAATTCACCCCTCCACTTT,CATTLGPGYNSPLHF
TRBJ1-2,few,TRBV2,-,-,CASILEDGGYTF
TRBJ1-1,many,TRBV20-1,-,TGCAGTGCTAGAGGCGGGGGGATGAACACTGAAGCTTTCTTT,CSARGGGMNTEAFF
TRBJ2-3,-,TRBV27,-,TGTGCCAGCAAGGAGGGGGCCATAGATACGCAGTATTTT,CASKEGAIDTQYF
TRBJ2-5,few,TRBV12-3/TRBV12-4,TRBD2,TGTGCCAGCACTGGGACTAGCGGGAGTAGAAAGACCCAGTACTTC,CASTGTSGSRKTQYF
TRBJ2-7,few,TRBV29-1,-,TGCAGCGTTGAATCCAGGCGCGGCTACGAGCAGTACTTC,CSVESRRGYEQYF
TRBJ1-2,-,TRBV3-1,-,TGTGCCTGCGGGTTGGCCGGGCGTGGCTACACCTTC,CACGLAGRGYTF
TRBJ2-3,-,TRBV15,-,TGTGCCACCAGCAGAGATTTCCTAGCTGATACGCAGTATTTT,CATSRDFLADTQYF
TRBJ2-1,-,TRBV15,-,TGTGCCACCAGTAAAAATAGGGGGAATCCCAATGAGCAGTTCTTC,CATSKNRGNPNEQFF
TRBJ1-1,few,TRBV29-1,TRBD1,TGCAGCACGAAGGGGGCGACTGAAGCTTTCTTT,CSTKGATEAFF
TRBJ1-1,-,TRBV4-3,-,TGCGCCAGCAGCCAAGACGTACGGGTTATGAACACTGAAGCTTTCTTT,CASSQDVRVMNTEAFF
TRBJ1-5,many,TRBV7-2,-,TGTGCCAGCAGCTTAGAGGCCGCGCAGGGCAATCAGCCCCAGCATTTT,CASSLEAAQGNQPQHF
TRBJ2-6,-,TRBV10-3,-,TGTGCCAGTAGGGTAGCTGGGGCCAACGTCCTGACTTTC,CASRVAGANVLTF
TRBJ2-1,-,TRBV12-3/TRBV12-4,-,TGTGCCAGCGGAACCGGGCCTTACAATGAGCAGTTCTTC,CASGTGPYNEQFF
TRBJ2-7,-,TRBV5-6,-,TGTGCCAGCTCCTGGACAGCCGCCTACGAGCAGTACTTC,CASSWTAAYEQYF
TRBJ2-3,few,TRBV28,TRBD2,TGTGCCAGCGGGACTAGCGGGGGACTCACAGATACGCAGTATTTT,CASGTSGGLTDTQYF
TRBJ2-1,few,TRBV20-1,-,TGCAGTGCGCAGACAGGATCCTACAATGAGCAGTTCTTC,CSAQTGSYNEQFF
TRBJ2-2,few,TRBV25-1,-,TGTGCCAGCAGTGCCGGAACGAACACCGGGGAGCTGTTTTTT,CASSAGTNTGELFF
TRBJ2-5,-,TRBV10-1,TRBD1,TGCGCCAGTAAGACAGGGTTCCCTGAGGAGACCCAGTACTTC,CASKTGFPEETQYF
TRBJ1-2,-,TRBV28,-,TGTGCCAGCAGTTCGACCCGCGGCATGGGCTACACCTTC,CASSSTRGMGYTF
TRBJ2-3,few,TRBV12-3/TRBV12-4,TRBD1,TGTGCCAGCAGTCCCACGGGACAGCCTCGCACAGATACGCAGTATTTT,CASSPTGQPRTDTQYF
TRBJ1-2,many,TRBV5-1,-,TGCGCCAGCAGCTTCGCCGGGGCAATTTATGATGGCTACACCTTC,CASSFAGAIYDGYTF
TRBJ1-2,few,TRBV6-5,-,TGTGCCAGCAGTTACTCTGAACCCTTGAGTGGCTACACCTTC,CASSYSEPLSGYTF
TRBJ1-6,few,TRBV19,-,TGTGCCAGTAGCCCTCCTACAACGACACCGTCACCCCTCCACTTT,CASSPPTTTPSPLHF
TRBJ2-7,-,TRBV29-1,-,TGCAGCGTTGAGGGGGCGGGGGCGCCTCAATTC,CSVEGAGAPQF
TRBJ1-2,few,TRBV20-1,TRBD1,TGCAGTGCTAGAGATCGAACAGGGGGGGCCTATGGCTACACCTTC,CSARDRTGGAYGYTF
TRBJ2-5,-,TRBV20-1,-,TGCAGTGCTAAGGTGTCCCCGGAGACCCAGTACTTC,CSAKVSPETQYF
TRBJ1-6,-,TRBV19,-,TGTGCCAGTAGTACCGGACCGGCAGGGAGGAGTTATTCACCCCTCCACTTT,CASSTGPAGRSYSPLHF
TRBJ1-6,-,TRBV25-1,-,TGTGCCAGCAGTGAATCGGCCGGCAGCACCTCACCCCTCCACTTT,CASSESAGSTSPLHF
TRBJ2-2,few,TRBV5-1,-,TGCGCCAGCAGCCCTCGCGGGCAGGGGGGTTCCACCGGGGAGCTGTTTTTT,CASSPRGQGGSTGELFF
TRBJ1-2,few,TRBV4-3,TRBD1,TGCGCCAGCAGCCAAGAGGTGACAGGGGGAAGCTACACCTTC,CASSQEVTGGSYTF
TRBJ2-3,-,TRBV7-2,-,TGTGCCAGTTCAACCACAGGGTCTTCGCAGTATTTT,CASSTTGSSQYF
TRBJ1-2,few,TRBV4-1,TRBD1,TGCGCCAGCAGCCAACTTACAGGGGGCGCCTATGGCTACACCTTC,CASSQLTGGAYGYTF